Included here is one T cell receptor (beta chain) sequence, with context. Its antigen is not yet known. Qualities for individual bases were not recorded, and no much larger clone is one base off. V drops 0 bases and J drops 6 bases, leaving 11 bases in between. Including cysteine and phenylalanine, the CDR3 has 14 amino acids. Only the CDR3 region is kept as DNA, spanning 42 bases read in frame from base 1. As encoded in the germline V gene, CDR1 is SGHTA while CDR2 is FQGNSA. These data come from a study of blood T cells in healthy people across ages (dated by TCRdb to the mid-2010s). The study in broad terms: In model experiments, roughly one uniquely barcoded TCR beta cDNA molecule per two T cells was captured by template switching. To avoid experimental bias, donors of different ages were randomly spread across the sequencing lanes. Using deep sequencing normalized with unique cDNA molecular identifiers, the study measured how TCR beta repertoire diversity changes with age. Four age groups were formed from the donors: young (average approximately 15 years), middle-aged (approximately 40), aged (under 70) and long-lived (less than 85). Two additional independent replicas of 1 million unique cDNA reads from the same blood draw were analyzed for two donors (one aged 18 to 29 and one aged 80 or older).

The library was made by 5' RACE. This sample was sequenced with an Illumina HiSeq 2500. A second PCR of roughly 7 to 11 cycles was run with a J-beta primer mix and a sample-barcoded 5' primer. A template-switch 5' adaptor carrying 12 random nucleotides introduced a unique molecular identifier onto each TCR beta cDNA molecule. Each sample yielded at least 2.5 million CDR3-containing paired-end reads. First-strand cDNA was synthesized from all RNA with the Mint cDNA synthesis kit, primed by a TRBC-specific oligonucleotide. Following uracil-DNA glycosylase treatment, a first 18-cycle PCR with universal primers M1SS and BC2_uni_R was performed on all cDNA. Processing in the source paper ran as follows. For normalization, 1 million high-quality reads, each with a distinct molecular identifier, were randomly selected from each sample. Instead of being binned into consensus sequences, reads that shared molecular identifiers were thrown out. MiTCR, with a Q25 quality threshold and the strictest error-elimination algorithm, was used for CDR3 identification, clonotype clustering and error correction. A nonparametric unseen species model with Euler transformation was used to estimate a lower bound on total TCR beta diversity. The raw public reads went through TCRdb reprocessing: fastp at Q25, MiXCR clone calling, in-frame beta chains kept. When rows share a CDR3 protein, they turn into one entry using the most common DNA and genes. TCRdb's processing, not the authors', yielded these V and J calls. This sample has around 940,000 distinct CDR3 sequences in its table, and just over 50% of those were observed once. The ten largest clones take up about a fifth of the sample.

Paper-wide results and their limitations: Because profiling used bulk unsorted PBMCs, naive and antigen-experienced compartments could not be compared conclusively. Compared with the aged group, the long-lived group had more naive CD4+ T cells, fewer expanded clones and increased TCR diversity, suggesting age selection. Estimates of total diversity from one million sequenced T cells were regarded as lower bounds and underestimates. Observed TCR beta diversity correlated strongly with the percentage of naive T cells measured by flow cytometry. Donor CMV infection status was unknown, potentially confounding age-related changes in expanded clonotypes. As age increased, observed TCR beta diversity per million T cells dropped in a roughly linear way, and a significant reduction was already evident by age about 36.

Donors were about 36 systemically healthy Caucasian individuals from Russia aged about 6 to 100 years. Ten milliliters of peripheral blood were drawn from each donor into EDTA-treated Vacutainer tubes. Ficoll-Paque density-gradient centrifugation was used to isolate PBMCs, with at least 6.5 million per sample. Trizol reagent was used to extract total RNA from PBMCs, with at least 6 micrograms per sample. For every donor, flow cytometry on a PBMC aliquot measured the percentage of naive CD45RAhigh/CD27high T cells. The V gene is TRBV7-2 and the J gene is TRBJ1-2; no D gene call is confident. This receptor was identified in a woman in her sixties in good health. The sample consisted of blood. The CDR3 protein is CASSLAPSRHGYTF. The DNA is as follows: TGTGCCAGCAGCTTAGCGCCAAGTAGACATGGCTACACCTTC. Reference TRBV7-2 and TRBJ1-2 genes cover what lies past the CDR3, so the full variable domain is GAGVSQSPSNKVTEKGKDVELRCDPISGHTALYWYRQSLGQGLEFLIYFQGNSAPDKSGLPSDRFSAERTGGSVSTLTIQRTQQEDSAVYLCASSLAPSRHGYTFGSGTRLTVV.